This TCR beta chain was recovered during a study of cytomegalovirus exposure and HLA in healthy donors (dated by TCRdb to the late 2010s). Study-wide context: According to an earlier analysis of 550 to 700 of the donors, roughly 180 million T cells yielded 95 million to 140 million unique TCR beta sequences and 250 to 350 Gb of sequence data. Approximately 310 gigabases of sequencing data and around 80 million unique TCR sequences made up an early release that covered approximately 620 HLA-typed donors. Among the roughly 400 genotyped donors, around 79% belonged to the genetic ancestry cluster associated with self-reported Caucasian donors. The aim of the study was to test whether cataloging public T cell receptors could identify signatures of past pathogen exposure. Using immunosequencing, the study profiled T cell repertoires from around 670 subjects and related those repertoires to cytomegalovirus serostatus. In addition to the first cohort of 666 subjects, a separate validation cohort of 130 or so different subjects was used. High-throughput TCR immunosequencing, statistical association of individual TCRs with disease status, and machine learning were combined to predict cytomegalovirus infection status. To study patterns of TCR occurrence, a later analysis re-analyzed previously published TCR beta repertoires from more than 550 donors and added high-resolution HLA genotyping. The later analysis used no new phenotypic data to find candidate immune exposures, relying instead on TCR beta sequences and their occurrence across donors. To decide whether each TCR beta V gene segment behaved as functional or pseudogenic, an earlier analysis of 587 of the donors relied on high-throughput TCR beta sequencing. Donor age, sex, ethnicity and CMV serostatus were compiled alongside the repertoire data. Genome-wide SNP genotypes for about 65% of the roughly 700 donors were used in a later genetic analysis, which treated that subset as a discovery cohort. All discovery cohort repertoires had been generated using a single sequencing platform. Class I and class II HLA loci were covered by the typing at four-digit resolution. Typing coverage varied by locus: about 620-630 donors for A, B, C, DRB1 and DQB1; roughly 520 for DQA1; approximately 570 for DPA1; approximately 490 for DPB1. About five DR-DQ haplotypes were treated as single units for association and clustering because of strong linkage in the cohort. Across 398 genotyped donors of the cohort, an average of about 200,000 unique TCR beta nucleotide sequences per donor were sequenced, and approximately 19% of those sequences were non-productive. Beyond this particular receptor, the publication reports: A later analysis found that HLA-associated TCR beta chains were more clonally expanded and had lower generation probabilities than equally common non-associated chains. In a later analysis, most CMV-associated TCR beta chains were found to appear HLA-restricted, with HLA associations seemingly driven largely by CMV exposure. The cohort was sequenced for TCR beta chains only, and without alpha or paired-chain data the features that could be detected were limited. When HLA alleles, especially DR and DQ, strongly co-occurred, TCR associations were difficult to assign to individual alleles. Three of the identified cytomegalovirus-associated TCR beta chains were confirmed in vitro to be specific for cytomegalovirus antigens. In the study, around 150 TCR beta chains were listed as associated with cytomegalovirus. According to the authors, the approach could potentially be generalized to other disease states and immunological phenotypes. According to a later genetic analysis, donors in an Asian-associated ancestry cluster had fewer N-insertions in productive TCRs than the approximately 610-donor mean. Linkage disequilibrium might explain the correlated functional status among segregating V segments, but an unknown experimental factor could not be excluded. Sequencing depth was assumed to be roughly uniform across donors in the presence/absence analyses, though that assumption may not hold. A cluster of highly shared sequence variants was judged likely to be a technical artifact of the sequencing pipeline. In a later genetic analysis, a missense DCLRE1C variant was associated with V-gene and J-gene trimming of TCR beta chains, and the association was replicated in an independent cohort. Because some donors lacked HLA typing at each locus, the association tests relied only on the typed subset. Because counts were too low, roughly 16 rarely observed V segments, including chromosome 9 orphons, were excluded from the earlier analysis of 587 of the donors. Some IMGT-functional V segments, including TRBV6-2 and TRBV6-3, could not be distinguished by the 87-base-pair reads and were therefore excluded. Most TCR sequences were observed very rarely across donors, whereas some public TCRs were present in many individuals. Cytomegalovirus status was reported to be diagnosed by the classifier with high specificity and sensitivity in both the original and validation cohorts. A later analysis found that TCR association rates varied across HLA loci, with DRB1 alleles showing the most associated TCRs and HLA-C alleles the fewest. In a later analysis, several top co-occurrence clusters were reported to appear linked to parvovirus B19, influenza, CMV and Epstein-Barr virus. In a later analysis, about 17,000 TCR beta sequences were associated with specific HLA alleles at a false discovery rate of 0.05. A further reported finding was that TCR beta sequences accurately predicted the HLA-A and HLA-B alleles for most subjects in the first cohort. An earlier analysis of approximately 590 of the donors showed that most TCR beta V segments appeared in productive rearrangements either about 87% or about 30% of the time, which broadly matched IMGT annotations. Immune exposure information for the cohort was limited to CMV serostatus.

To prepare the library, the immunoSEQ multiplex PCR assay was applied. For the multiplex PCR, a mixture combining 60 forward primers for TCR Vbeta segments and 13 reverse primers for TCR Jbeta segments was used. The CDR3 region of rearranged TCR beta genes was amplified from genomic DNA with a multiplex PCR assay. On the Illumina HiSeq System, the amplified TCR beta libraries were sequenced as 87-base-pair reads. For the original study's pipeline: Across the 700 or so repertoires, a later analysis counted around 80 million unique TCR beta chains, 9.5 million to 12 million of which were shared by at least two donors. Raw reads were error-corrected and collapsed into unique sequences with a nearest-neighbor algorithm that merged closely related sequences to remove PCR and sequencing errors. To assign V, D and J gene segments, CDR3 sequences were aligned to IMGT reference sequences. For a sequence to be retained, a match of at least six nucleotides was required to both a V gene segment and a J gene segment. A rearrangement counted as productive if the CDR3 had no stop codons and remained in frame with V and J, and every other rearrangement counted as non-productive. Following IMGT convention, CDR3 was defined as the stretch from the second conserved V-encoded cysteine to the conserved J-encoded phenylalanine. The earlier analysis of some 540 of the donors excluded any sequence lacking an unambiguous match to a single V gene segment. An earlier analysis of almost 600 of the donors classified V segments as functional when productive rearrangements were above 56.7% and as segregating when the standard deviation between donors was above 5%. A statistical classification framework was developed to diagnose cytomegalovirus status using the catalog of TCR beta chain sequences. In a later analysis, TCR nucleotide sequences were compared against IMGT/GENE-DB human TR gene sequences so that V and J genes could be assigned. The TCRdist pipeline was used in a later analysis to assign CDR3 sequences and most-parsimonious VDJ recombination scenarios. In a later analysis, each TCR beta chain was defined by its CDR3 amino acid sequence together with its V-gene family, and reads lacking a unique V-gene family were excluded. A later analysis removed roughly 590 highly shared, low-generation-probability nucleotide sequences to deal with suspected cross-contamination and a sequencing artifact. For each public chain, a later analysis derived a clonal expansion index from normalized ranks of inferred template counts within each repertoire. A later analysis computed generation probabilities with a VDJ recombination model fitted to out-of-frame rearrangements, and checked the results against IGoR. In a later analysis, TCR-TCR, TCR-HLA and TCR-CMV co-occurrence was scored with hypergeometric tests, and a repertoire-size bias correction was applied to TCR pairs. To estimate false discovery rates, a later analysis permuted the HLA or CMV assignments 20 times. A later analysis grouped co-occurring TCRs with DBSCAN, adding TCRdist sequence similarity when clustering within HLA-allele-positive subsets. Repertoires with fewer than 30,000 or more than 120,000 public chains, plus five repertoires with anomalous nucleotide sharing, were excluded from co-occurrence clustering. TCRdb holds this immuneACCESS table with in-frame rearrangements only. Some clones are missing; in checked studies, unresolved V genes explain under half, and the rest has no known cause. V, J and clone size reflect that table, while D and trimming were determined from the DNA. A total of about 150,000 clones appear in this sample, 65% to 75% of them only once. The top ten clones comprise about 2% of the sample.

There are 15 amino acids in the CDR3, from cysteine to phenylalanine inclusive. Only the CDR3 DNA stays, 45 bases, in frame from base 1. Points on this clone: Its binding antigen is unknown. No qualities accompany the bases; no much larger clone lies one base away.

The cohort consisted of hundreds of healthy bone marrow donors. All cohort members were sampled while nominally healthy, although unrecorded immune exposures were likely present. The donor tested CMV seronegative and was one of the 352 seronegative cohort members. A peripheral blood sample was collected from each donor, and TCR beta sequencing was performed on peripheral blood mononuclear cells. Genomic DNA was extracted from the blood cell samples with the Qiagen DNeasy Blood Extraction Kit. This TCR came from a man aged 25-40 years in good health and CMV-seronegative. The sequencing input was PBMCs. The chain uses TRBV21-1 and TRBJ2-7; the D call of TRBD2 is as the table states it, not checked on the DNA. TRBV21-1 is tagged as a pseudogene. The nucleotide sequence is given as TGTGCCAGCAGCCTTATTTGGGGGGGGTGGTACGAGCAGTACTTC. This yields the protein CASSLIWGGWYEQYF.